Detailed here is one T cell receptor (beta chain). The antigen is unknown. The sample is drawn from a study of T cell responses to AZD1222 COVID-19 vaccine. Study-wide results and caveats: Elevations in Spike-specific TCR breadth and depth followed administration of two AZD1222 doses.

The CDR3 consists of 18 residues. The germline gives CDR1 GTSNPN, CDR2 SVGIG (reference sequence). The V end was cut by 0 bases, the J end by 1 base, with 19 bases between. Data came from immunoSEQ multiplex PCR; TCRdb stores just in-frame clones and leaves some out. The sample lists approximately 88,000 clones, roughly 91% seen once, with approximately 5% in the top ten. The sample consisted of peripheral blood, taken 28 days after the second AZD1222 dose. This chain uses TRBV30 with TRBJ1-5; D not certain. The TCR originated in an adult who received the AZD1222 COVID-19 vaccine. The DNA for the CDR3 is TGTGCCTGGAGTGTACGTCGCAGCCAGAAATTGAGCAATCAGCCCCAGCATTTT. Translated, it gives CAWSVRRSQKLSNQPQHF.